These T cell receptor beta chains were read from a single sample in a study of blood T cells in healthy people across ages. Each CDR3 protein is one row after TCRdb ran MiXCR on the 5' RACE reads. The data contain 450,000 to 700,000 distinct CDR3 sequences, about 25% of them singletons. Sequenced sample: blood. These receptors were taken from a woman between 65 and 79 years old in good health. Each CDR3 is given with its conserved first and last residue. Fields, in order: D gene, J gene, clone size, V gene, CDR3 protein, CDR3 DNA. A D gene is named only where the DNA matches it firmly. Clone sizes are given selectively: once, few, many, or a class where the clone is expanded.

D: TRBD1; J: TRBJ1-2; size: few; V: TRBV7-9; CDR3: CASSLTGGSWNYGYTF; DNA: TGTGCCAGCAGCTTAACAGGGGGATCTTGGAACTATGGCTACACCTTC
D: .; J: TRBJ1-2; size: .; V: TRBV3-1; CDR3: CASSHKDGFYGYTF; DNA: TGTGCCAGCAGCCACAAGGACGGATTCTATGGCTACACCTTC
D: .; J: TRBJ2-2; size: .; V: TRBV29-1; CDR3: CSVDKQGAGELFF; DNA: TGCAGCGTTGATAAACAGGGAGCCGGGGAGCTGTTTTTT
D: TRBD2; J: TRBJ2-7; size: .; V: TRBV2; CDR3: CASSERGNEQYF; DNA: TGTGCCAGCAGTGAGCGGGGGAACGAGCAGTACTTC
D: TRBD1; J: TRBJ1-2; size: .; V: TRBV29-1; CDR3: CSVTQGVGGYTF; DNA: TGCAGCGTTACACAGGGGGTCGGTGGCTACACCTTC
D: .; J: TRBJ1-6; size: few; V: TRBV7-8; CDR3: CASSLDRVSPLHF; DNA: TGTGCCAGCAGCTTAGACCGGGTTTCACCCCTCCACTTT
D: .; J: TRBJ2-5; size: few; V: TRBV12-3/TRBV12-4; CDR3: CASSPKDDLRQETQYF; DNA: TGTGCCAGCAGCCCCAAGGATGACCTCCGCCAAGAGACCCAGTACTTC
D: TRBD1; J: TRBJ2-4; size: .; V: TRBV15; CDR3: CATSREPGQAFF; DNA: TGTGCCACCAGCAGAGAACCGGGACAGGCTTTCTTC
D: .; J: TRBJ2-5; size: many; V: TRBV6-4; CDR3: CASSAGPEEKETQYF; DNA: TGTGCCAGCAGTGCGGGGCCAGAGGAAAAAGAGACCCAGTACTTC
D: .; J: TRBJ1-2; size: .; V: TRBV12-3/TRBV12-4; CDR3: CASRQRDYGYTF; DNA: TGTGCCAGCCGTCAGCGGGACTATGGCTACACCTTC
D: .; J: TRBJ1-2; size: few; V: TRBV4-1; CDR3: CASSQDLTGSGYGYTF; DNA: TGCGCCAGCAGCCAAGATCTTACAGGGTCGGGCTATGGCTACACCTTC
D: .; J: TRBJ1-3; size: .; V: TRBV7-9; CDR3: CASSSRDVRTGNTIYF; DNA: TGTGCCAGCAGCTCCCGGGACGTACGGACTGGAAACACCATATATTTT
D: .; J: TRBJ1-2; size: few; V: TRBV11-1; CDR3: CASSLARGGYYGYTF; DNA: TGTGCCAGCAGCTTAGCGCGGGGCGGATACTATGGCTACACCTTC
D: TRBD2; J: TRBJ2-5; size: .; V: TRBV3-1; CDR3: CASSQVFSVARTSGKETQYF; DNA: TGTGCCAGCAGCCAAGTTTTTTCAGTCGCCCGGACTAGCGGGAAAGAGACCCAGTACTTC
D: TRBD1; J: TRBJ2-7; size: .; V: TRBV20-1; CDR3: CSAPKDGQGSYEQYF; DNA: TGCAGTGCTCCGAAAGACGGACAGGGTAGCTACGAGCAGTACTTC
D: .; J: TRBJ1-5; size: once; V: TRBV3-1; CDR3: CASSLPSGRDNQPQHF; DNA: TGTGCCAGCAGCCTTCCCAGCGGGAGGGACAATCAGCCCCAGCATTTT
D: .; J: TRBJ2-2; size: few; V: TRBV7-9; CDR3: CASSPNTVTGELFF; DNA: TGTGCCAGCAGCCCTAATACAGTCACCGGGGAGCTGTTTTTT
D: .; J: TRBJ2-3; size: few; V: TRBV29-1; CDR3: CSAGGARGPDTQYF; DNA: TGCAGCGCCGGAGGGGCCCGGGGACCAGATACGCAGTATTTT
D: .; J: TRBJ2-4; size: few; V: TRBV21-1; CDR3: CASSKHGLAKNIQYF; DNA: TGTGCCAGCAGCAAACACGGCCTAGCCAAAAACATTCAGTACTTC
D: .; J: TRBJ1-6; size: few; V: TRBV7-4; CDR3: CASSLGVLKGLNSPLHF; DNA: TGTGCCAGCAGCTTAGGGGTGTTGAAGGGGTTAAATTCACCCCTCCACTTT
D: .; J: TRBJ2-5; size: few; V: TRBV5-1; CDR3: CASGFGQAEGTQYF; DNA: TGCGCCAGCGGCTTCGGCCAGGCGGAGGGGACCCAGTACTTC
D: .; J: TRBJ1-1; size: .; V: TRBV7-2; CDR3: CASSLVARETEAFF; DNA: TGTGCCAGCAGCTTAGTGGCGAGGGAGACTGAAGCTTTCTTT
D: TRBD2; J: TRBJ2-3; size: few; V: TRBV6-4; CDR3: CASSDLRGGADTQYF; DNA: TGTGCCAGCAGTGACCTACGGGGGGGTGCAGATACGCAGTATTTT
D: TRBD2; J: TRBJ2-3; size: once; V: TRBV7-2; CDR3: CASSRLSSSGGATDTQYF; DNA: TGTGCCAGCAGCCGCCTGTCCTCTAGCGGGGGGGCCACAGATACGCAGTATTTT
D: TRBD1; J: TRBJ2-3; size: .; V: TRBV29-1; CDR3: CSVKGRGHDTQYF; DNA: TGCAGCGTGAAGGGCAGGGGGCACGATACGCAGTATTTT
D: TRBD1; J: TRBJ1-6; size: .; V: TRBV5-6; CDR3: CASSRGQGNSPLPF; DNA: TGTGCCAGCAGCCGGGGACAGGGGAATTCACCCCTCCCCTTT
D: .; J: TRBJ2-3; size: few; V: TRBV12-3/TRBV12-4; CDR3: CASSQTRSRTDTQYF; DNA: TGTGCCAGCAGCCAAACGAGGAGTCGCACAGATACGCAGTATTTT
D: .; J: TRBJ2-6; size: .; V: TRBV24-1; CDR3: CATEGPGGSSGANVLTF; DNA: TGTGCCACCGAGGGGCCCGGAGGGAGCTCTGGGGCCAACGTCCTGACTTTC
D: TRBD1; J: TRBJ2-7; size: few; V: TRBV9; CDR3: CASSVATGTGTAYEQYF; DNA: TGTGCCAGCAGCGTAGCTACCGGGACAGGGACCGCCTACGAGCAGTACTTC
D: .; J: TRBJ2-5; size: few; V: TRBV25-1; CDR3: CASSESGNQETQYF; DNA: TGTGCCAGCAGTGAATCCGGCAACCAAGAGACCCAGTACTTC